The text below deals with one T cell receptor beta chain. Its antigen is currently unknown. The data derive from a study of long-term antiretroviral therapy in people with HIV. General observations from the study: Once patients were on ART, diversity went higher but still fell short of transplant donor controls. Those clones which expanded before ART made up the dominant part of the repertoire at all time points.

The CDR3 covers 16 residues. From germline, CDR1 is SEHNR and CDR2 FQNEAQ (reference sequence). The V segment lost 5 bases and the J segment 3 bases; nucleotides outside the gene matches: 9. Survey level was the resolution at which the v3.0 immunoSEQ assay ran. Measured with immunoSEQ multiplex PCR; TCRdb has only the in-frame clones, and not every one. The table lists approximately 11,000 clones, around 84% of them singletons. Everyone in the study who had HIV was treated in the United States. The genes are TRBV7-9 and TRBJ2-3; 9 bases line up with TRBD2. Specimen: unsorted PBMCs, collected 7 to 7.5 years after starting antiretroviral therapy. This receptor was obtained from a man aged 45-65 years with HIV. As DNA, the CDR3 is TGTGCCAGCAGCCCGTGGAGTAGCGGGGGTACAGATACGCAGTATTTT. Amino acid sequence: CASSPWSSGGTDTQYF.